One and the same sample provided the 7 T cell receptor beta chains below, sequenced in a study of CD8 T cells in Susac syndrome. Random hexamers were used to reverse transcribe an amount of roughly 0.45 to 1 ug RNA. From the immunoSEQ multiplex PCR reads, TCRdb called clonotypes with MiXCR, one entry per CDR3 protein. This sample has 150,000 or so distinct CDR3 sequences, with about 90% found just once. Sequencing was done on a sample of CD4+ T cells from PBMCs. The receptors originated from a human donor in good health.

The chain recombines TRBV4-3 with TRBJ1-5, with 11 bases matching TRBD1. Germline-derived CDR1 and CDR2 are LGHNA and YSLEER. The junction had 13 bases not matched to a gene; V was cut back by 0 bases and J by 0 bases. The CDR3 consists of 21 residues. CDR3 DNA sequence: TGCGCCAGCAGCCAAGAAGCGGCCGGGACAGGGGGTCATCATAGCAATCAGCCCCAGCATTTT. Residues: CASSQEAAGTGGHHSNQPQHF.

The rearrangement joins TRBV19 to TRBJ2-5; TRBD2 aligns across 11 bases. The CDR3 extends over 15 amino acids. The V and J ends lost 3 bases and 2 bases, in that order; junction bases with no gene match: 2. Germline V gene sequence: CDR1 LNHDA, CDR2 SQIVND (reference sequence). The CDR3 sequence: CASSMASGGQETQYF. For the CDR3, the DNA is TGTGCCAGTAGTATGGCTAGCGGGGGGCAAGAGACCCAGTACTTC.

Concerning this clonotype itself: It is likely a read error, because the conserved phenylalanine at the end of the CDR3 is missing. This sequence joins TRBV6-6 and TRBJ1-6, with D hard to call. CDR1 and CDR2 from the germline V gene are MNHNY and SVGAGI (reference sequence). The V and J ends lost 5 bases and 9 bases respectively, with 17 bases between them. CDR3 length equals 15 residues. In nucleotides, the CDR3 is TGTGCCAGCAGTCCTGGGGAAGGGCGTGGTTCACCCCTCCACCTT. As protein: CASSPGEGRGSPLHL.

The chain links TRBV9 to TRBJ2-5, with 7 bases that match TRBD2. With V trimmed by 1 base and J by 4 bases, 1 base remained unmatched. The CDR3 has 13 residues. The germline V gene has CDR1 SGDLS and CDR2 YYNGEE. CDR3 in amino acids: CASSVWEGETQYF. The CDR3 nucleotides read TGTGCCAGCAGCGTATGGGAGGGAGAGACCCAGTACTTC.

This sequence joins TRBV9 and TRBJ1-2, with no clear D. The germline gives CDR1 SGDLS, CDR2 YYNGEE. Trimming cost V 3 bases and J 7 bases, with 7 bases left between them. The CDR3 consists of 11 residues. CDR3 amino acids: CASSAEGGYTF. CDR3 DNA: TGTGCCAGCAGCGCCGAGGGTGGCTACACCTTC.

DNA of the CDR3: TGTGCCAGCAGCTTAGTTAGGCAGGGAGTCTTCACCTTC. This translates into CASSLVRQGVFTF. The J gene is TRBJ1-2, the V gene TRBV7-2, with D possibly TRBD1 on 5 matching bases. The V gene lost 1 base and the J gene lost 13 bases, with 16 bases spanning the gap. CDR1 is SGHTA and CDR2 is FQGNSA in the germline V gene. The CDR3 totals 13 residues. Full variable domain (remainder filled in from reference TRBV7-2 and TRBJ1-2): GAGVSQSPSNKVTEKGKDVELRCDPISGHTALYWYRQSLGQGLEFLIYFQGNSAPDKSGLPSDRFSAERTGGSVSTLTIQRTQQEDSAVYLCASSLVRQGVFTFGSGTRLTVV.

The gene calls are TRBV28 and TRBJ2-1; 10 bases match TRBD1. The trim removed 4 bases at V and 4 bases at J, leaving 13 bases unmatched. Germline assignment: CDR1 MDHEN and CDR2 SYDVKM. The length of the CDR3 is 18 residues. CDR3 sequence: CASSSAAPGQGSYNEQFF. The CDR3 DNA reads TGTGCCAGCAGTTCCGCAGCTCCGGGACAGGGGAGTTACAATGAGCAGTTCTTC.